Presented here are 20 T cell receptor beta chains from one specimen sequenced in a study of regulatory T cells in long-lasting Graves disease. CDR3-region Arm-PCR and iRepertoire HTBI primers produced the TCR beta libraries. One entry per CDR3 protein results from TCRdb running MiXCR on the multiplex PCR reads. Of over 200,000 distinct CDR3 sequences in the sample, around 19% were seen once. This sample's time point: newly diagnosed GD, antithyroid drugs for less than 3 months. Researchers made the TCR library from RNA that was extracted from PBMCs. Source: peripheral blood mononuclear cells (PBMCs), taken at new diagnosis, from a patient treated with antithyroid drugs. The receptors here all came from a female donor with Graves disease.

This clonotype showed up many times. This chain links TRBV7-9 with TRBJ1-6; D is unclear. Germline loops: CDR1 SEHNR, CDR2 FQNEAQ (reference sequence). Trimming stripped 5 bases from V and 7 bases from J, with 12 bases between. The CDR3 is 14 residues long. The CDR3, as DNA: TGTGCCAGCAGCCGTAATCCGGGAAATTCACCCCTCCACTTT. It yields the protein CASSRNPGNSPLHF.

The table lists this clonotype with many counts. The J gene is TRBJ2-3, the V gene TRBV6-1; 7 bases are shared with TRBD2. V lost 5 bases, J lost 4 bases, and 12 bases stayed unmatched. This CDR3 region has 16 residues. CDR1 and CDR2 (germline): MNHNS, SASEGT. The CDR3 nucleotides are TGTGCCAGCAGTCCCCGAGCGGGGTACGGAGCAGATACGCAGTATTTT. Translating gives CASSPRAGYGADTQYF.

Many counts were recorded for this clonotype. The gene calls are TRBV5-1 and TRBJ1-1; D is ambiguous. The CDR3 is made up of 14 amino acids. CDR1 and CDR2 from the germline V gene are SGHRS and YFSETQ. V was cut by 4 bases and J by 2 bases, with 12 bases left in between. CDR3 sequence: CASSRVDQNTEAFF. As DNA, the CDR3 is TGCGCCAGCAGCCGGGTGGACCAAAACACTGAAGCTTTCTTT.

Many counts were recorded for this clonotype. The CDR3 protein is CASGFLPRTDTQYF. The CDR3, as DNA: TGTGCTAGTGGTTTCCTCCCCCGCACAGATACGCAGTATTTT. The chain uses TRBV12-5 and TRBJ2-3; D is undetermined. The CDR3 has 14 amino acids. Trimming removed 3 bases at V and 1 base at J, with 8 bases between. Germline V gene sequence: CDR1 LGHNT, CDR2 FRNRAP.

This clonotype was counted ten times or more. The gene calls are TRBV6-2 or TRBV6-3 and TRBJ2-3, with 7 bases lining up with TRBD2. Germline CDR1 is MNHEY and CDR2 is SVGEGT. The CDR3 spans 17 residues. The ends lost 3 bases at V and 0 bases at J; junction bases unmatched: 9. The CDR3 loop reads CASSYLLTSVSTDTQYF. The CDR3 DNA follows: TGTGCCAGCAGTTATCTCCTTACTAGCGTCAGCACAGATACGCAGTATTTT.

In this sample, this clonotype turned up many times. V gene TRBV14 combines with J gene TRBJ2-5, with D perhaps matching TRBD2 (6 bases). CDR1 is SGHDN, CDR2 FVKESK, per germline. The CDR3 has 14 amino acids. The germline V and J ends were trimmed by 5 bases and 5 bases, with 15 bases remaining between them. The CDR3 loop is CASSWRGLRETQYF. CDR3 DNA sequence: TGTGCCAGCAGCTGGCGGGGCCTCAGGGAGACCCAGTACTTC.

The sample holds a few counts of this clonotype. The V gene is TRBV7-2, the J gene TRBJ2-5; D call uncertain. Germline CDR1 reads SGHTA; CDR2 reads FQGNSA. The CDR3 sequence is 13 residues long. V lost 1 base and J 2 bases, leaving 5 bases between the germline ends. The CDR3 DNA sequence: TGTGCCAGCAGCTTAGTTCCGCAAGAGACCCAGTACTTC. This gives the protein CASSLVPQETQYF.

This clonotype was seen more than once but under ten times. The chain carries TRBV5-6 and TRBJ2-1, with D possibly matching TRBD2 (5 bases). Germline CDR1 and CDR2: SGHDT and YYEEEE. The V end lost 2 bases, the J end lost 15 bases, and 12 bases lay between the germline ends. The CDR3 runs 11 residues. The DNA for the CDR3 is TGTGCCAGCAGCTTTGCGGGTGGGCCGTTCTTC. It codes for CASSFAGGPFF.

The chain recombines TRBV2 with TRBJ2-1, with 8 bases fitting TRBD2. V gave up 6 bases and J gave up 6 bases; unmatched junction bases: 13. Germline CDR1 and CDR2: SNHLY and FYNNEI. The CDR3 is made up of 16 amino acids. In nucleotides, the CDR3 is TGTGCCAGCAGCTCGTCGGGGCTAGCGGGTCGCAATGAGCAGTTCTTC. Translating gives CASSSSGLAGRNEQFF.

The rearrangement links TRBV10-2 to TRBJ2-7; TRBD1 is a possible D gene (5 bases). Germline values: CDR1 WSHSY, CDR2 SAAADI. Trimming took off 2 bases at V and 9 bases at J, with 14 bases between the two ends. The CDR3 extends over 13 amino acids. Written as DNA, the CDR3 is TGCGCCAGCAGTGAGCCAGACAGACCTTGGCAGTACTTC. Translating gives CASSEPDRPWQYF.

This clonotype was picked up many times. The chain uses TRBV20-1 and TRBJ1-2; 8 bases map to TRBD1. Germline V gives CDR1 DFQATT, CDR2 SNEGSKA (reference sequence). The V gene end was trimmed by 8 bases and the J gene end by 8 bases; junction bases not matched to a gene: 16. The CDR3 extends over 14 amino acids. In nucleotides, the CDR3 is TGCAGTTCCCCAGCTCCCCAGGGGGCGCGAGGCTACACCTTC. Protein product: CSSPAPQGARGYTF.

This clonotype has more than one count but fewer than ten. The rearrangement uses TRBV7-9 and TRBJ2-3, with TRBD1 matching over 7 bases. Germline trimming cut 3 bases from V and 4 bases from J; bases unmatched to any gene: 4. CDR3 length: 14 residues. Germline V gene lookup returns CDR1 SEHNR and CDR2 FQNEAQ (reference sequence). The CDR3 loop is CASSLSDRADTQYF. The DNA for the CDR3 is TGTGCCAGCAGCTTGTCTGACAGGGCAGATACGCAGTATTTT.

This clonotype was observed many times. V gene TRBV7-2 combines with J gene TRBJ1-1; D is undetermined. This CDR3 has 13 amino acids. Germline CDR1 SGHTA, CDR2 FQGNSA. Trimming took 3 bases from V and 1 from J, leaving 6 bases between them. Written as DNA, the CDR3 is TGTGCCAGCAGCTTTACAAGGAACACTGAAGCTTTCTTT. Amino acids: CASSFTRNTEAFF.

This clonotype was seen a handful of times. V is TRBV4-2 and J is TRBJ2-7; TRBD1 matches 7 bases. V dropped 0 bases and J dropped 4; count of bases not matched to a gene: 6. This CDR3 comprises 15 residues. The germline V gene encodes CDR1 LGHNA and CDR2 YNFKEQ. The chain's CDR3 is CASSQDLWGQYEQYF. In nucleotides, the CDR3 is TGTGCCAGCAGCCAAGATCTCTGGGGACAGTACGAGCAGTACTTC.

With regard to this clonotype: This likely traces to a read error, being one base from a far larger clone. The J gene is TRBJ2-3, the V gene TRBV6-2 or TRBV6-3, with 8 bases lining up with TRBD2. The J call is uncertain, as TRBJ2-1 better fits the DNA end. This CDR3 is 16 amino acids long. CDR1 and CDR2 from the germline V gene are MNHEY and SVGEGT. CDR3 residues: CASSYSPSGSYDEQFF. The CDR3 coding sequence is TGTGCCAGCAGTTACTCACCTAGCGGGTCCTACGATGAGCAGTTCTTC.

The rearrangement links TRBV14 to TRBJ1-2; D gene uncertain. V lost 1 base, J lost 4 bases, and 7 bases lay in between. CDR3 length equals 13 residues. CDR1 is SGHDN and CDR2 is FVKESK in the germline V gene. CDR3 protein: CASSQGRLYGYTF. DNA of the CDR3: TGTGCCAGCAGCCAAGGACGGCTCTATGGCTACACCTTC.

This clonotype has a count of ten or more. The V call is TRBV19, the J call TRBJ2-7; D unclear. The CDR3 has 13 residues. V dropped 5 bases and J dropped 6 bases, with 14 bases sitting between them. Per germline, CDR1 LNHDA and CDR2 SQIVND (reference sequence). The CDR3 bases are TGTGCCAGTAGTGTGGATGGCGTCGCCGAGCAGTACTTC. Translation: CASSVDGVAEQYF. The full variable domain, with the rest looked up from reference TRBV19 and TRBJ2-7, is DGGITQSPKYLFRKEGQNVTLSCEQNLNHDAMYWYRQDPGQGLRLIYYSQIVNDFQKGDIAEGYSVSREKKESFPLTVTSAQKNPTAFYLCASSVDGVAEQYFGPGTRLTVT.

This clonotype has at least ten counts. This rearrangement joins TRBV30 to TRBJ2-5; D is possibly TRBD2 (5 bases). Germline-derived CDR1 and CDR2 are GTSNPN and SVGIG (reference sequence). V dropped 5 bases and J dropped 5 bases, with 9 bases sitting between them. CDR3 length: 11 amino acids. In DNA form, the CDR3 reads TGTGCCTGGGCATCTAGCGAGACCCAGTACTTC. It yields the protein CAWASSETQYF.

This clonotype was recorded at least ten times. This chain joins TRBV6-1 and TRBJ2-7, with a weak D call TRBD2 (5 bases). Germline CDR1 is MNHNS and CDR2 is SASEGT. The CDR3 spans 15 residues. Trimming cost V 6 bases and J 5 bases, with 20 bases left between them. The CDR3 coding sequence is TGTGCCAGCAGACGAGGGAACGCTCCTCCTCACGAGCAGTACTTC. Its translation is CASRRGNAPPHEQYF.

The chain joins TRBV18 to TRBJ1-2, with unresolved D. CDR1 is KGHSH and CDR2 is LQKENI in the germline V gene. The CDR3 consists of 13 residues. V shed 3 bases and J shed 2 bases, with 7 bases lying between them. CDR3 region: CASSPYLNYGYTF. CDR3 nucleotide sequence: TGTGCCAGCTCACCCTATCTAAACTATGGCTACACCTTC.